This entry lists 18 T cell receptor beta chains sequenced from one sample in a study of regulatory T cells in long-lasting Graves disease. Time point reported: newly diagnosed GD, antithyroid drugs for less than 3 months. Making the TCR library involved RNA that had been extracted from PBMCs. Arm-PCR of CDR3 regions and iRepertoire HTBI primers were used to build TCR beta libraries. TCRdb independently ran MiXCR on the multiplex PCR reads; one entry per CDR3 protein. Here the sample spans 200,000 to 250,000 distinct CDR3 sequences, roughly a fifth being singletons. Separately, the same data were catalogued under a study of T cells in Graves' hyperthyroidism and ophthalmopathy.

The input for sequencing was peripheral blood mononuclear cells (PBMCs), taken at new diagnosis, from a patient treated with antithyroid drugs. Receptors originate from a woman in her 30s with Graves disease.

In its sample, this clonotype was seen many times. The chain carries TRBV27 and TRBJ1-5; 7 nucleotides line up with TRBD1. Trimming took 5 bases from V and 5 from J; bases not matched to a gene: 9. The CDR3 loop spans 15 amino acids. Germline loops: CDR1 MNHEY, CDR2 SMNVEV (reference sequence). CDR3 coding DNA: TGTGCCAGCAGTGGGTTGACAGGGAGGGATCAGCCCCAGCATTTT. Translated, it gives CASSGLTGRDQPQHF.

This clonotype was counted many times. CDR3 coding DNA: TGTGCCAGCAGTGATCCCGTAGGCAGCCAGCCCCAGCATTTT. Translated: CASSDPVGSQPQHF. The J gene is TRBJ1-5, the V gene TRBV2; D is unclear. The ends were cut back, 3 bases at V and 7 bases at J, with 13 bases in the middle. The CDR3 has 14 residues. Germline V gene lookup returns CDR1 SNHLY and CDR2 FYNNEI.

This clonotype was observed many times. The chain couples TRBV13 to TRBJ2-1; D call uncertain. Deletions cut 4 bases from V and 6 bases from J, with 19 bases between. This CDR3 has 16 residues. Looked up from germline, CDR1 is PRHDT and CDR2 is FYEKMQ (reference sequence). For the CDR3, the DNA is TGTGCCAGCAGCTCACCCGCGAAGACCTCTTCCAATGAGCAGTTCTTC. Translating it yields CASSSPAKTSSNEQFF.

V is TRBV5-1 and J is TRBJ2-7; 8 bases agree with TRBD1. This CDR3 region has 13 residues. J was trimmed by 6 bases and V by 5 bases; bases with no gene match: 7. Germline V CDR1 and CDR2: SGHRS, YFSETQ. The CDR3: CASRGQGALEQYF. DNA of the CDR3: TGCGCCAGCAGGGGTCAGGGGGCTCTCGAGCAGTACTTC. Filled out from reference TRBV5-1 and TRBJ2-7, the complete variable domain reads KAGVTQTPRYLIKTRGQQVTLSCSPISGHRSVSWYQQTPGQGLQFLFEYFSETQRNKGNFPGRFSGRQFSNSRSEMNVSTLELGDSALYLCASRGQGALEQYFGPGTRLTVT.

This clonotype turned up a few times. The V and J genes are TRBV6-1 and TRBJ1-1, with 7 bases matching TRBD1. Trimming removed 6 bases from V and 8 bases from J; junction bases left unmatched: 15. CDR1 and CDR2 from the germline V gene are MNHNS and SASEGT. This CDR3 contains 15 residues. CDR3 sequence (DNA): TGTGCCAGCAGCGATTTCCGGGACAGCCGCATAGAAGCTTTCTTT. Encoded protein: CASSDFRDSRIEAFF.

This clonotype was counted only a few times. The J gene is TRBJ2-1, the V gene TRBV5-7; D is unclear. TRBV5-7 counts as an open reading frame of uncertain function. CDR3 length: 13 amino acids. V lost 1 base to trimming and J lost 6 bases, with 8 bases between them. CDR3 amino acids: CASSLWVRNEQFF. The CDR3 DNA follows: TGTGCCAGCAGCTTGTGGGTTCGCAATGAGCAGTTCTTC.

The V and J genes are TRBV2 and TRBJ2-1; D call uncertain. Germline V gene lookup returns CDR1 SNHLY and CDR2 FYNNEI. The CDR3 is 13 amino acids. Between the trimmed V and J ends, which lost 8 bases and 4 bases, there was a span of 12 bases. Here the CDR3 DNA reads TGTGCCAGCGTGATGGGTCAGTACAATGAGCAGTTCTTC. The encoded protein is CASVMGQYNEQFF.

Concerning this clonotype itself: It may be a read error: a sequence one base away is much more abundant. The chain is built from TRBV3-1 and TRBJ1-6; D not resolved. Germline V gene data show CDR1 as LGHDT and CDR2 as YNNKEL (reference sequence). Between the trimmed V and J ends, which lost 4 bases and 5 bases, there was a span of 12 bases. The CDR3 spans 15 residues. Here the CDR3 DNA reads TGTGCCAGCAGCCCCGGGTGGTGGAATAATTCACCCCTCCACTTT. Its protein product is CASSPGWWNNSPLHF.

This clonotype was detected many times. The chain has TRBV6-2 or TRBV6-3 and TRBJ2-4, with TRBD1 as a possible D gene (5 bases). The germline CDR1 and CDR2 sequences are MNHEY and SVGEGT. The CDR3 runs 14 residues. V was cut by 7 bases and J by 0 bases, with 10 bases left in between. CDR3 loop: CASTERGAKNIQYF. For the CDR3, the DNA is TGTGCCAGCACGGAAAGGGGAGCCAAAAACATTCAGTACTTC.

This clonotype appeared many times. The chain recombines TRBV20-1 with TRBJ2-7; D is unclear. The CDR3 sequence is 15 residues long. The V gene's germline CDR1 is DFQATT and CDR2 SNEGSKA (reference sequence). The V gene lost 3 bases and the J gene lost 4 bases, with 19 bases spanning the gap. The chain's CDR3 is CSASASDLPSYEQYF. Here the CDR3 DNA reads TGCAGTGCTAGTGCTTCGGATCTCCCTTCGTACGAGCAGTACTTC.

A note on this clonotype: A read error is the likely source, as a far larger clone sits one nucleotide away. The conserved final phenylalanine or tryptophan is absent from the CDR3, which likely points to a read error. This chain joins TRBV13 and TRBJ2-1, with D possibly matching TRBD2 (5 bases). The J call may be incorrect, as the DNA end agrees better with TRBJ2-5. This CDR3 is built from 13 residues. From germline, CDR1 is PRHDT and CDR2 FYEKMQ (reference sequence). The CDR3 DNA follows: TGTGCCAGCAGCCCCTACCGGGGAGAGACCCAGTACCTC. It yields the protein CASSPYRGETQYL.

There are many counts of this clonotype. The CDR3 is CAWTSGSTDTQYF. CDR3 DNA sequence: TGTGCCTGGACTAGCGGGAGCACAGATACGCAGTATTTT. The genes are TRBV30 and TRBJ2-3, with TRBD2 matching 8 bases. J was trimmed by 0 bases and V by 4 bases; bases with no gene match: 0. Per the germline V gene, CDR1 is GTSNPN and CDR2 is SVGIG (reference sequence). This CDR3 contains 13 residues.

In its sample, this clonotype was seen many times. This sequence joins TRBV6-1 and TRBJ2-7; D is possibly TRBD2 (6 bases). Trimming cost V 0 bases and J 1 base, with 10 bases left between them. CDR1 and CDR2 from the germline V gene are MNHNS and SASEGT. There are 15 residues in the CDR3. DNA for the CDR3: TGTGCCAGCAGTGAAGCGGGGGGTGCTTCCTACGAGCAGTACTTC. This sequence encodes CASSEAGGASYEQYF.

This clonotype turned up a few times. The V and J genes are TRBV19 and TRBJ2-7, with D possibly matching TRBD2 (5 bases). The CDR3 length is 13 residues. Trimming pared 6 bases from V and 4 bases from J, leaving 13 bases between. Germline V gene lookup returns CDR1 LNHDA and CDR2 SQIVND (reference sequence). The CDR3 loop is CASSKGRSYEQYF. The CDR3 nucleotides are TGTGCCAGTAGCAAAGGGAGATCGTACGAGCAGTACTTC. Full variable domain (outside the CDR3, taken from reference TRBV19 and TRBJ2-7): DGGITQSPKYLFRKEGQNVTLSCEQNLNHDAMYWYRQDPGQGLRLIYYSQIVNDFQKGDIAEGYSVSREKKESFPLTVTSAQKNPTAFYLCASSKGRSYEQYFGPGTRLTVT.

The table lists this clonotype with many counts. The chain combines TRBV28 with TRBJ1-5; D is possibly TRBD1 (5 bases). CDR3 size: 15 residues. CDR1 is MDHEN, CDR2 SYDVKM, per germline. V was pared by 5 bases and J by 6 bases, with 17 bases between. The CDR3 sequence: CASSTAGTAVQPQHF. CDR3 DNA sequence: TGTGCCAGCAGTACCGCCGGGACCGCGGTTCAGCCCCAGCATTTT.

This clonotype was detected ten times or more. This could be a read error, since a much larger clone is one nucleotide away. This chain uses TRBV7-9 with TRBJ2-7; D not certain. CDR1 and CDR2 from the germline V gene are SEHNR and FQNEAQ (reference sequence). CDR3 length: 12 amino acids. The CDR3 loop reads CASSRSSYELYF. The CDR3 bases are TGTGCCAGCAGCCGAAGCTCCTACGAGCTGTACTTC.

This clonotype has only a few counts. A much larger clone is a single base away; this may be a read error. The chain combines TRBV7-8 with TRBJ2-5, with 9 positions matching TRBD2. Germline CDR1 SGHVS, CDR2 FQNEAQ. The CDR3 loop spans 15 amino acids. CDR3 bases: TGTGCCAGCGGCTTAGCGGGAGCCCCTCAAGAGACCCAGTACTTC. Encoded protein: CASGLAGAPQETQYF.

This clonotype has a count of ten or more. The genes are TRBV11-2 and TRBJ2-1; 8 nucleotides match TRBD1. In germline, CDR1 is SGHAT, CDR2 FQNNGV. The CDR3 extends over 14 amino acids. After removal of 5 bases from V and 4 bases from J, the junction contained 4 bases not matched to a gene. The CDR3: CASSRDRLYNEQFF. CDR3 coding DNA: TGTGCCAGCAGCCGGGACAGGCTATACAATGAGCAGTTCTTC.